A selection of T cell receptor beta chains follows, all from one sample in a study of T cells in Graves' hyperthyroidism and ophthalmopathy. TCRdb analysed the multiplex PCR reads with MiXCR anew, one entry per CDR3 protein. The table lists about 710,000 distinct CDR3 sequences, about 17% of them singletons. What was sequenced was blood. These receptors were taken from a man aged 18 to 30 with Graves' hyperthyroidism. Both conserved end residues are part of each CDR3. A D gene is named only where the DNA matches it firmly. Part of the rows lack a size; the others show once, few, many or a class for expanded clones.

>few|TRBJ2-5|TRBV19|TRBD1
CASRRQGSETQYF
TGTGCCAGTAGACGACAGGGGAGCGAGACCCAGTACTTC
>many|TRBJ2-2|TRBV28|.
CASSTPTGELFF
TGTGCCAGCAGTACCCCCACCGGGGAGCTGTTTTTT
>many|TRBJ1-1|TRBV2|.
CASREQGWNTEAFF
TGTGCCAGCAGAGAACAGGGATGGAACACTGAAGCTTTCTTT
>few|TRBJ1-4|TRBV28|.
CASSTYTGEKLFF
TGTGCCAGCAGTACATACACGGGGGAAAAACTGTTTTTT
>many|TRBJ2-7|TRBV6-2/TRBV6-3|.
CASSYGQNEQYF
TGTGCCAGCAGTTACGGGCAGAACGAGCAGTACTTC
>many|TRBJ2-1|TRBV7-9|TRBD2
CASSGRGGLAGGPHYNEQFF
TGTGCCAGCAGCGGGAGGGGTGGACTAGCGGGAGGGCCCCACTACAATGAGCAGTTCTTC
>.|TRBJ1-1|TRBV2|.
CASRLEMNTEAFF
TGTGCCAGCAGATTGGAGATGAACACTGAAGCTTTCTTT
>many|TRBJ2-1|TRBV20-1|.
CSASRGYRNEQFF
TGCAGTGCTAGTCGCGGATATCGGAATGAGCAGTTCTTC
>.|TRBJ2-3|TRBV4-2|TRBD2
CASTKGTKVGTDTQYF
TGTGCCAGCACGAAAGGGACTAAGGTTGGCACAGATACGCAGTATTTT
>many|TRBJ1-5|TRBV27|.
CASSPRGSNSNQPQHF
TGTGCCAGCAGTCCCCGGGGCTCTAATAGCAATCAGCCCCAGCATTTT
>.|TRBJ1-1|TRBV6-2/TRBV6-3|.
CASSWDITEAFF
TGTGCCAGCAGTTGGGACATCACTGAAGCTTTCTTT
>.|TRBJ2-7|TRBV9|.
CVSSVGGPSYEQYF
TGTGTCAGCAGCGTAGGAGGTCCTTCCTACGAGCAGTACTTC
>few|TRBJ1-1|TRBV7-3|.
CASSLTNLGPNTEAFF
TGTGCCAGCAGCTTAACCAACTTAGGTCCGAACACTGAAGCTTTCTTT
>many|TRBJ1-2|TRBV28|.
CASSSDRRTYGYTF
TGTGCCAGCAGTTCCGACAGGAGGACCTATGGCTACACCTTC
>many|TRBJ1-5|TRBV20-1|.
CSASFGLSNQPQHF
TGCAGTGCTAGTTTCGGGTTAAGCAATCAGCCCCAGCATTTT
>many|TRBJ1-5|TRBV2|.
CASGSGPGGQPQHF
TGTGCCAGCGGTTCCGGACCCGGGGGTCAGCCCCAGCATTTT
>.|TRBJ2-7|TRBV4-1|TRBD2
CASSQEGLAGYEQYF
TGCGCCAGCAGCCAAGAAGGGCTAGCGGGTTACGAGCAGTACTTC
>.|TRBJ2-1|TRBV7-6|TRBD2
CAQPGLGRGNEQFF
TGTGCTCAACCGGGGCTGGGGAGGGGCAATGAGCAGTTCTTC
>few|TRBJ2-5|TRBV19|.
CASSMRPGPRETQYF
TGTGCCAGTAGTATGCGTCCGGGACCCCGAGAGACCCAGTACTTC
>.|TRBJ1-2|TRBV4-1|.
CASSQVGTEAFYGYTF
TGCGCCAGCAGCCAAGTCGGGACGGAGGCTTTCTATGGCTACACCTTC
>many|TRBJ2-7|TRBV27|TRBD1
CASRGTGNSYEQYF
TGTGCCAGCAGGGGGACAGGGAACTCCTACGAGCAGTACTTC
>.|TRBJ2-7|TRBV28|TRBD1
CASSWTGVNVEFHEQYF
TGTGCCAGCAGTTGGACAGGGGTGAATGTCGAGTTCCACGAGCAGTACTTC
>many|TRBJ1-1|TRBV3-1|.
CASSQDGIGTEAFF
TGTGCCAGCAGCCAAGATGGTATCGGGACTGAAGCTTTCTTT
>many|TRBJ2-5|TRBV20-1|TRBD2
CSAGPASGIGTQYF
TGCAGTGCTGGGCCCGCTAGCGGGATCGGGACCCAGTACTTC
>many|TRBJ2-1|TRBV29-1|TRBD2
CSVEVPSGIYNEQFF
TGCAGCGTTGAGGTGCCTAGCGGGATTTACAATGAGCAGTTCTTC
>many|TRBJ1-1|TRBV29-1|.
CSVYTEAFF
TGCAGCGTTTACACTGAAGCTTTCTTT
>many|TRBJ2-7|TRBV28|TRBD1
CASRVGQGYYEQYF
TGTGCCAGCAGAGTCGGACAGGGTTACTACGAGCAGTACTTC
>.|TRBJ1-1|TRBV18|.
CASSSGGRMNTEAFF
TGTGCCAGCTCCTCCGGGGGAAGGATGAACACTGAAGCTTTCTTT
>few|TRBJ1-4|TRBV5-1|.
CASSLVGGGLSSEKLFF
TGCGCCAGCAGCTTGGTTGGGGGGGGCCTTAGCTCCGAAAAACTGTTTTTT
>many|TRBJ2-7|TRBV28|.
CASRPIRGGLHEQYF
TGTGCCAGCAGACCAATAAGAGGGGGGCTCCACGAGCAGTACTTC
>many|TRBJ2-5|TRBV27|TRBD2
CASSPSGVLQETQYF
TGTGCCAGCAGTCCTAGCGGGGTCCTCCAAGAGACCCAGTACTTC
>few|TRBJ1-5|TRBV24-1|.
CAPLGSNQPQHF
TGTGCCCCCTTAGGTAGCAATCAGCCCCAGCATTTT
>many|TRBJ1-1|TRBV27|.
CASRPPGETEAFF
TGTGCCAGCAGGCCACCGGGGGAGACTGAAGCTTTCTTT
>few|TRBJ2-7|TRBV2|.
CASSSPRRDEQYF
TGTGCCAGCAGTTCCCCGAGAAGGGACGAGCAGTACTTC
>.|TRBJ2-2|TRBV12-3/TRBV12-4|.
CASSLRGADGELFF
TGTGCCAGCAGTTTACGGGGGGCTGACGGGGAGCTGTTTTTT
>few|TRBJ2-1|TRBV20-1|.
CSARDRQGNPYNEQFF
TGCAGTGCTAGAGATCGCCAGGGGAACCCCTACAATGAGCAGTTCTTC
>.|TRBJ2-7|TRBV5-1|.
CASSLVPLDEQYF
TGCGCCAGCAGCTTGGTACCACTTGACGAGCAGTACTTC
>many|TRBJ1-4|TRBV28|.
CASNERGRKEKLFF
TGTGCCAGCAACGAAAGGGGGAGGAAGGAAAAACTGTTTTTT
>many|TRBJ1-1|TRBV5-1|.
CASSLDRAMNTEAFF
TGCGCCAGCAGCTTGGACAGGGCTATGAACACTGAAGCTTTCTTT
>many|TRBJ2-4|TRBV28|TRBD2
CASSPRVGGYDKNIQYF
TGTGCCAGCAGTCCCCGTGTGGGGGGGTATGACAAAAACATTCAGTACTTC
>.|TRBJ1-5|TRBV4-2|.
CASSQSPGGPQHF
TGTGCCAGCAGCCAATCCCCCGGCGGGCCCCAGCATTTT
>many|TRBJ2-7|TRBV4-1|.
CASSQGPSGYEQYF
TGCGCCAGCAGCCAAGGTCCCAGCGGCTACGAGCAGTACTTC
>.|TRBJ2-2|TRBV30|.
CAWRQGTNTGELFF
TGTGCCTGGAGGCAGGGGACAAACACCGGGGAGCTGTTTTTT
>.|TRBJ1-2|TRBV5-1|.
CASSLLPQNYGYTF
TGCGCCAGCAGCTTGTTGCCACAGAACTATGGCTACACCTTC
>many|TRBJ2-7|TRBV28|TRBD1
CASSPGWGQETYEQYF
TGTGCCAGCAGCCCGGGGTGGGGACAGGAGACCTACGAGCAGTACTTC
>.|TRBJ2-7|TRBV7-9|TRBD1
CASSLDRGFNDGYEQYF
TGTGCCAGCAGCTTGGACAGGGGGTTCAATGATGGCTACGAGCAGTACTTC
>few|TRBJ2-3|TRBV19|.
CASSIPPRTDTQYF
TGTGCCAGTAGTATCCCACCTAGGACAGATACGCAGTATTTT
>.|TRBJ2-1|TRBV20-1|.
CSANQGLYNEQFF
TGCAGTGCTAACCAGGGGCTGTACAATGAGCAGTTCTTC
>.|TRBJ2-4|TRBV28|.
CASRGAGDIQYF
TGTGCCAGCAGGGGGGCGGGGGACATTCAGTACTTC
>.|TRBJ2-4|TRBV27|TRBD2
CASSKLAGAAKNIQYF
TGTGCCAGCAGTAAACTAGCGGGAGCCGCCAAAAACATTCAGTACTTC
>.|TRBJ1-2|TRBV18|TRBD1
CASSPFRDSVGGYTF
TGTGCCAGCTCACCGTTCCGGGACAGCGTGGGTGGCTACACCTTC
>many|TRBJ2-3|TRBV29-1|.
CSVDDGDTDTQYF
TGCAGCGTTGACGACGGAGACACAGATACGCAGTATTTT
>.|TRBJ1-1|TRBV5-1|.
CASSWDGANTEAFF
TGCGCCAGCAGCTGGGACGGGGCGAACACTGAAGCTTTCTTT